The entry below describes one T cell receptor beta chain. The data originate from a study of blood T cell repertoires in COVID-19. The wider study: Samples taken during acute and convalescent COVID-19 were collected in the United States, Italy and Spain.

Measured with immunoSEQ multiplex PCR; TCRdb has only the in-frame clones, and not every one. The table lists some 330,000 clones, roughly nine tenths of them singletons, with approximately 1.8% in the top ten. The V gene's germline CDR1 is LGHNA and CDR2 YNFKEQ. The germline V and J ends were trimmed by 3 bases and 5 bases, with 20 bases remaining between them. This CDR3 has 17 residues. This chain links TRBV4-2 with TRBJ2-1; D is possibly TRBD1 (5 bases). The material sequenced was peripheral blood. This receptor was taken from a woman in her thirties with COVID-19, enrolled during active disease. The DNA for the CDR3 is TGTGCCAGCAGCCAGGGGCAGGTGGGGATATCCCACAATGAGCAGTTCTTC. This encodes CASSQGQVGISHNEQFF.